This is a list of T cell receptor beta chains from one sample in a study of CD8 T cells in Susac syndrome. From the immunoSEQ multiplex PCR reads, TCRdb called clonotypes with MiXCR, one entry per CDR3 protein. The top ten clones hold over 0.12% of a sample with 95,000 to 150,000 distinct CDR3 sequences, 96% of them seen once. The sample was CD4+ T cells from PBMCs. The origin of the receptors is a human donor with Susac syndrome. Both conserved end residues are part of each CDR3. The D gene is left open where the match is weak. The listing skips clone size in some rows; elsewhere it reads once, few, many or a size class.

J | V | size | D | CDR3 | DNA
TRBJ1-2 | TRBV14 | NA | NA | CASSKDSPYGYTF | TGTGCCAGCAGCAAGGACAGCCCCTATGGCTACACCTTC
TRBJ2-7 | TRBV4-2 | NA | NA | CASSQVGRESDEQYF | TGTGCCAGCAGCCAAGTGGGCAGGGAGAGCGACGAGCAGTACTTC
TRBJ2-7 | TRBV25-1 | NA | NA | CASRGTPGRGAPGEQYF | TGTGCCAGCAGGGGTACACCGGGACGCGGCGCCCCTGGCGAGCAGTACTTC
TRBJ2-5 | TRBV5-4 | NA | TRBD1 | CASSQDRGRETQYF | TGTGCCAGCAGCCAAGACAGGGGTAGAGAGACCCAGTACTTC
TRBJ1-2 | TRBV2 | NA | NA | CASRDGGDYGYTF | TGTGCCAGCAGGGACGGGGGTGACTATGGCTACACCTTC
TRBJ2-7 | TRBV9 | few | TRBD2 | CASGLAGVGEQYF | TGTGCCAGCGGACTAGCGGGAGTGGGTGAGCAGTACTTC
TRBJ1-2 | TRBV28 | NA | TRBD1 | CASSLILRTGDGYTF | TGTGCCAGCAGTTTAATACTTCGGACAGGGGACGGCTACACCTTC
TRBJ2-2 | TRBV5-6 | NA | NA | CASSLRTATNTGELFF | TGTGCCAGCAGCCTTAGAACAGCGACGAACACCGGGGAGCTGTTTTTT
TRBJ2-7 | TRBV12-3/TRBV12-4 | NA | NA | CASSLVQDGSYEQYF | TGTGCCAGCAGTTTAGTCCAGGACGGATCCTACGAGCAGTACTTC
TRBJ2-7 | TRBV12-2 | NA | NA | CASRLGDQRGGYEQYF | TGTGCAAGTCGCTTGGGGGATCAGAGGGGAGGGTACGAGCAGTACTTC
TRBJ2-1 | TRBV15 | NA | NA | CATSRDDEQFF | TGTGCCACCAGCAGAGATGATGAGCAGTTCTTC
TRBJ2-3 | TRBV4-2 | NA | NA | CASSQEFDSFGTDTQYF | TGTGCCAGCAGCCAAGAGTTTGACTCCTTTGGCACAGATACGCAGTATTTT
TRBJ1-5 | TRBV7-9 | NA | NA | CASSFGRLSNQPQHF | TGTGCCAGCAGCTTCGGACGGTTGAGCAATCAGCCCCAGCATTTT
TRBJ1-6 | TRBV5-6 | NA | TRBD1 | CASSLFGTGYDSPLHF | TGTGCCAGCAGCTTGTTCGGGACAGGGTACGATTCACCCCTCCACTTT
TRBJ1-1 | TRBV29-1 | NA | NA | CSVVQSSRARGSEAFF | TGCAGCGTTGTCCAATCATCGAGGGCCCGAGGGTCCGAAGCTTTCTTT
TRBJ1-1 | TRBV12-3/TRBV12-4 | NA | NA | CASSLLGKNTEAFF | TGTGCCAGCAGTCTTTTGGGAAAGAACACTGAAGCTTTCTTT